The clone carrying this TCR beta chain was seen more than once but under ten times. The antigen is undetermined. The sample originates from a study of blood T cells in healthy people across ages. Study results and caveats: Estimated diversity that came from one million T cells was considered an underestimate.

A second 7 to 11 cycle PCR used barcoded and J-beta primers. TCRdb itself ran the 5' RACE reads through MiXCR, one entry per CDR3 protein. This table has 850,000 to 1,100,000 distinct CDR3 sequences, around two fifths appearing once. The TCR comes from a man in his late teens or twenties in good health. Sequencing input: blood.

CDR3 nucleotide sequence: TGTGCCAGCAGTGCCGGGACAGCCGAAGCTTTCTTT. Protein sequence: CASSAGTAEAFF. The chain carries TRBV9 and TRBJ1-1; 7 bases map to TRBD1. CDR1 and CDR2 from the germline V gene are SGDLS and YYNGEE. This CDR3 spans 12 amino acids. With 5 bases clipped from V and 8 bases from J, the junction kept 6 bases outside the gene matches.